This T cell receptor (beta chain) was recovered during a study of T cells in Graves' hyperthyroidism and ophthalmopathy. The CDR3 spans 16 residues. Germline CDR1 SGHNT, CDR2 YENEEA. V trimming: 5 bases; J trimming: 1 base; junction bases outside the gene matches: 8. There were TCR beta CDR3 regions amplified from RNA transcripts. Initially, a first-round RT-PCR of the TCR CDR3 employed the HTBI primer set. TCRdb redid the calling of the multiplex PCR reads with MiXCR, one entry per CDR3 protein. The sample records 620,000 or so distinct CDR3 sequences, about 14% being singletons. This clonotype came up many times.

Input material: blood. The receptor was isolated from a woman in her 50s with Graves' ophthalmopathy. This sequence joins TRBV11-3 and TRBJ2-3; the match to TRBD2 covers 8 bases. CDR3 sequence: CASSLKRGMRTDTQYF. In DNA, the CDR3 is TGTGCCAGCAGCCTTAAGCGGGGGATGCGCACAGATACGCAGTATTTT.